Shown below are 2 T cell receptor beta chains from a single sample sequenced in a study of cytomegalovirus exposure and HLA in healthy donors. Both 60 Vbeta primers and 13 Jbeta primers went into the PCR. Produced via immunoSEQ multiplex PCR; TCRdb's table is partial and in-frame only. This table holds around 120,000 clones, 74% found once. Sample: PBMCs. The receptors shown here come from a woman aged 45-65 years in good health and CMV-seropositive.

The chain carries TRBV10-3 and TRBJ1-1; 8 bases line up with TRBD1. The V and J ends lost 6 bases and 4 bases, in that order; junction bases with no gene match: 1. The length of the CDR3 is 12 residues. Germline V lookup: CDR1 ENHRY, CDR2 SYGVKD. The DNA for the CDR3 is TGTGCCATCAGGGGGACAGGCACTGAAGCTTTCTTT. Translating it yields CAIRGTGTEAFF.

The chain employs TRBV7-2 and TRBJ2-5, with a weak D call TRBD2 (6 bases). The CDR3 is made up of 14 amino acids. V shed 5 bases and J shed 2 bases, with 12 bases lying between them. CDR1 and CDR2 (germline): SGHTA, FQGNSA. Here the CDR3 reads CASSQTRGQETQYF. The CDR3, as DNA: TGTGCCAGCAGCCAGACTAGAGGGCAAGAGACCCAGTACTTC.